This TCR beta chain emerged from a study of PD-1 blockade in classical Hodgkin lymphoma. Study overall: A 3 mg/kg intravenous dose of nivolumab was received by patients every 2 weeks.

The patients all showed relapse after autologous stem cell transplantation, while their brentuximab vedotin exposure varied. Patients reached a best response of complete response, partial response or progressive disease. The table came from immunoSEQ multiplex PCR; TCRdb's copy has only in-frame clones and leaves some out. The sample shows approximately 11,000 clones, 80% to 90% of them seen only once. General study points: Sources of repertoire differences remain undefined, possibly disease activity or prior therapy. In newly diagnosed patients, baseline TCR diversity was reportedly below that of healthy donors.

V was shortened by 6 bases and J by 0 bases, with 14 bases between the two germline ends. CDR1 is LNHNV and CDR2 is YYDKDF in the germline V gene (reference sequence). The CDR3 runs to 15 residues. Remarks on this clone: Its matching antigen is unknown.

The chain carries TRBV15 and TRBJ1-2, with D possibly TRBD1 on 6 matching bases. This TCR derives from a human donor with classical Hodgkin lymphoma. The sequenced sample was peripheral blood mononuclear cells (PBMCs), obtained at baseline. Here the CDR3 reads CATSRGGGTNYGYTF. DNA for the CDR3: TGTGCCACCAGTAGGGGAGGGGGAACTAACTATGGCTACACCTTC.